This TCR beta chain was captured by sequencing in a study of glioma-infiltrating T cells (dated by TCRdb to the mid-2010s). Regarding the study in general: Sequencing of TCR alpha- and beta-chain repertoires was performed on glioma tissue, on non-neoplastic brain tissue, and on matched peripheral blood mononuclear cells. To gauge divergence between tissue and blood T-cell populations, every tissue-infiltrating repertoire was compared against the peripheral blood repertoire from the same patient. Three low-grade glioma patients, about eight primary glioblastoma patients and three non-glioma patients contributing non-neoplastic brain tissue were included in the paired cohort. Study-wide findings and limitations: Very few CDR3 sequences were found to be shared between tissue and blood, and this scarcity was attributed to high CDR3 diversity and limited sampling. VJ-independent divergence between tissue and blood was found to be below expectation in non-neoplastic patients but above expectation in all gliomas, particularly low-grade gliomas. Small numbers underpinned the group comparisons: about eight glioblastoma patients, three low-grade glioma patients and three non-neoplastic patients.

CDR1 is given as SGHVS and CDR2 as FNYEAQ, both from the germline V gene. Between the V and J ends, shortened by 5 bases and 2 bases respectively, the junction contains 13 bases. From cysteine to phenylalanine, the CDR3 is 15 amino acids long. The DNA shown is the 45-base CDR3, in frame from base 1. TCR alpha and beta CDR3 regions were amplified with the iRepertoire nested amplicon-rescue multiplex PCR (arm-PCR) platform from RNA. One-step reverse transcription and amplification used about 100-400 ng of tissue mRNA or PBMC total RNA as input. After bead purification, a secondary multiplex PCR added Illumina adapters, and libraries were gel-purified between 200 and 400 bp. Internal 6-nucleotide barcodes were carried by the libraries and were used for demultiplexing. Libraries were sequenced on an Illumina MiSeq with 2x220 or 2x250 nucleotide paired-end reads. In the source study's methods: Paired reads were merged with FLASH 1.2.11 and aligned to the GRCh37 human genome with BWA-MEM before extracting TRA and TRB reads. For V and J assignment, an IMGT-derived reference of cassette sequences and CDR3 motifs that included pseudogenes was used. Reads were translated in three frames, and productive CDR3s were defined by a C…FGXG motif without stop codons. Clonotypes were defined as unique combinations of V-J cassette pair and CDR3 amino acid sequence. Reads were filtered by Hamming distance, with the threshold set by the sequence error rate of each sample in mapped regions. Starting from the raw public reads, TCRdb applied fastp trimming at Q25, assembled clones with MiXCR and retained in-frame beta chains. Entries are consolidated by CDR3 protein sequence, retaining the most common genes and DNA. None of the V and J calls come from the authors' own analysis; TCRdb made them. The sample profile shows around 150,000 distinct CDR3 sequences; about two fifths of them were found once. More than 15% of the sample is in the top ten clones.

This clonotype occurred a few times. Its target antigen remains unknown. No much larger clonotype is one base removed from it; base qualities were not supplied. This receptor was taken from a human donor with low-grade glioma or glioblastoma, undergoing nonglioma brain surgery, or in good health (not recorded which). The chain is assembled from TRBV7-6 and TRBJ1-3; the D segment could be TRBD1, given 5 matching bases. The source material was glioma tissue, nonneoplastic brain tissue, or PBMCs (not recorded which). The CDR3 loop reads CASSPDTTPGNTIYF. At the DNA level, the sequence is TGTGCCAGCAGCCCGGACACAACCCCTGGAAACACCATATATTTT.